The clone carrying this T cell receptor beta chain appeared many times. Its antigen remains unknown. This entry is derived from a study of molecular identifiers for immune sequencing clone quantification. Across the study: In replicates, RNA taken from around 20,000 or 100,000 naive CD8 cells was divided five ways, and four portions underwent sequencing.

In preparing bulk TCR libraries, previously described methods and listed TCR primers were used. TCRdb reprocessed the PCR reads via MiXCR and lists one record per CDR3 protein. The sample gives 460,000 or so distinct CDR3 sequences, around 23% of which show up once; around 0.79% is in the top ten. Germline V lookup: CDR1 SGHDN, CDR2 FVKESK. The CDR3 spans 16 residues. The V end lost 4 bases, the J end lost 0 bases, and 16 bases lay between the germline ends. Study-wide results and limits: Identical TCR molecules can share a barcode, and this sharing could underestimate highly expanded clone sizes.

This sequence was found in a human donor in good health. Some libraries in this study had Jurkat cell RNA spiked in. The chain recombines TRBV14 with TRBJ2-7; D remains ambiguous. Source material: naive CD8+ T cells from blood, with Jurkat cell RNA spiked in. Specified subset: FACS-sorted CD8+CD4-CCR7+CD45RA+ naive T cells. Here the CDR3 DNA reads TGTGCCAGCAGCCCGACCAACGCTTGGAACTCCTACGAGCAGTACTTC. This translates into CASSPTNAWNSYEQYF.